This TCR beta chain appears in the sequencing data of a study of early stage breast cancer tumors. Study in general: Invasive lobular carcinomas made up about 35% of the 12 ER+/PR+/HER2- tumors. Each sample averaged approximately 9.7-fold read coverage. Study-wide results and caveats: Tumor and normal breast were distinguished via blood comparison in most of the 16 patients.

As for this clone: Its cognate antigen is unknown.

Germline V CDR1 and CDR2: SNHLY, FYNNEI. Trimming stripped 5 bases from V and 6 bases from J, with 8 bases between. The CDR3 extends over 11 amino acids. Each sample had two DNA replicates, 0.5 ug blood or roughly 1.4 ug tissue. Only in-frame clones appear in the TCRdb table, and some are missing; sequencing was by immunoSEQ multiplex PCR. This sample has 60,000 to 75,000 clones, with around 80% found just once. Sequencing used blood. The chain recombines TRBV2 with TRBJ2-7; D not resolved. This sequence was found in a person aged 35-50 years with breast cancer. The CDR3 DNA reads as TGTGCCAGCAGTCGGCCCAGCGAGCAGTACTTC. This gives the protein CASSRPSEQYF.